One and the same sample provided the 17 T cell receptor beta chains below, sequenced in a study of blood T cell repertoires in COVID-19 (dated by TCRdb to the early 2020s). Libraries were made using the immunoSEQ multiplex PCR assay. The immuneACCESS repertoire file appears here via TCRdb, limited to in-frame rearrangements. These files lack a portion of the clones; in checked studies, under half of the deficit traces to unresolved V genes, and the cause of the others is not known. This sample has tens of thousands of clones in its table, and about 94% of those were observed once. Of the sample, 4.1% falls within the top ten clones. The sample was peripheral blood. The receptors stem from a human donor with active COVID-19. The donor label of this sample is uncertain.

For the CDR3, the DNA is TGCGCCAGCAGCCAAGGGCCACTAGGGAGGCGGGGGGGCAATGAGCAGTTCTTC. Its protein is CASSQGPLGRRGGNEQFF. The gene calls are TRBV4-1 and TRBJ2-1; 9 positions agree with TRBD2. The CDR3 is 18 amino acids. Trimming at V came to 1 base and at J to 6 bases, leaving 13 bases not matched to a gene. Germline CDR1 and CDR2: MGHRA and YSYEKL.

The chain has TRBV6-2 or TRBV6-3 and TRBJ2-5, with D unclear. The V end was cut by 5 bases, the J end by 2 bases, with 15 bases between. The germline V gene has CDR1 MNHEY and CDR2 SVGEGT. The CDR3 length is 15 residues. The CDR3 DNA reads TGTGCCAGCAGTAGCTCAAGCGTCGCTCAAGAGACCCAGTACTTC. Translating it yields CASSSSSVAQETQYF.

The chain links TRBV18 to TRBJ2-7; 8 bases match TRBD2. CDR1 KGHSH and CDR2 LQKENI come from the germline V gene. With 1 base clipped from V and 4 bases from J, the junction kept 3 bases outside the gene matches. The CDR3 is 14 amino acids. The chain's CDR3 is CASSPRREGYEQYF. CDR3 DNA sequence: TGTGCCAGCTCACCACGCCGGGAGGGGTACGAGCAGTACTTC.

This clone has just one count. This chain uses TRBV25-1 with TRBJ2-7; TRBD2 might be the D (6 bases). Germline V gives CDR1 MGHDK, CDR2 SYGVNS. The CDR3 runs 15 residues. V lost 5 bases and J lost 4, with 18 bases in between. Here the CDR3 DNA reads TGTGCCAGCAGTCTACCGGGCGGGAATATTTACGAGCAGTACTTC. Translated, it gives CASSLPGGNIYEQYF.

In DNA form, the CDR3 reads TGTGCCAGCAGCCCACGACTAGCGGGGTCCGGGGGGTACGAGCAGTACTTC. It is translated as CASSPRLAGSGGYEQYF. The rearrangement joins TRBV7-2 to TRBJ2-7; TRBD2 matches 11 bases. The V and J ends lost 5 bases and 4 bases, in that order; junction bases with no gene match: 13. CDR1 is SGHTA, CDR2 FQGNSA, per germline. The CDR3 runs to 17 residues.

The chain is built from TRBV9 and TRBJ2-7; D might be TRBD2 (6 bases). Per the germline V gene, CDR1 is SGDLS and CDR2 is YYNGEE. CDR3 length: 15 residues. V lost 4 bases and J 1 base, leaving 15 bases between the germline ends. CDR3 region: CASSPRPGRSYEQYF. CDR3 coding DNA: TGTGCCAGCAGCCCCCGACCAGGGAGGTCCTACGAGCAGTACTTC.

This chain connects TRBV18 to TRBJ2-3; 7 nucleotides agree with TRBD1. With V trimmed by 6 bases and J by 2 bases, 11 bases remained unmatched. Per germline, CDR1 KGHSH and CDR2 LQKENI. The CDR3 extends over 16 amino acids. The CDR3 region is CASSNQRGLATDTQYF. CDR3 bases: TGTGCCAGCTCGAACCAGAGGGGGCTGGCCACAGATACGCAGTATTTT.

The table lists this clone with a count of one. The chain is built from TRBV28 and TRBJ1-1; no clear D gene. V gave up 5 bases and J gave up 7 bases, with 14 bases separating them. The CDR3 is 13 residues long. CDR1 is MDHEN and CDR2 is SYDVKM in the germline V gene. Written as DNA, the CDR3 is TGTGCCAGCAGTCCCCCGCCGACACTTGAAGCTTTCTTT. Translation gives CASSPPPTLEAFF.

The CDR3 reads CAISDGTGSYEQYF. CDR3 DNA sequence: TGTGCCATCAGTGATGGGACAGGCTCCTACGAGCAGTACTTC. This chain joins TRBV10-3 and TRBJ2-7; 8 bases match TRBD1. The CDR3 spans 14 residues. Germline CDR1 is ENHRY and CDR2 is SYGVKD. The V and J ends lost 3 bases and 0 bases, in that order; junction bases with no gene match: 1.

This clone was counted once. The V call is TRBV5-1, the J call TRBJ1-1, with a possible D match to TRBD1 (6 bases). V was cut by 1 base and J by 1 base, with 8 bases left in between. The CDR3 has 14 amino acids. CDR1 SGHRS and CDR2 YFSETQ come from the germline V gene. CDR3 DNA: TGCGCCAGCAGCTTGAACAGGGAGAACACTGAAGCTTTCTTT. It encodes CASSLNRENTEAFF. Supplemented by reference TRBV5-1 and TRBJ1-1, the full variable domain reads KAGVTQTPRYLIKTRGQQVTLSCSPISGHRSVSWYQQTPGQGLQFLFEYFSETQRNKGNFPGRFSGRQFSNSRSEMNVSTLELGDSALYLCASSLNRENTEAFFGQGTRLTVV.

The chain is built from TRBV6-2 or TRBV6-3 and TRBJ1-5; weak D call: TRBD1 (6 bases). The CDR3 loop spans 15 amino acids. The V gene's germline CDR1 is MNHEY and CDR2 SVGEGT. Between the trimmed V and J ends, which lost 2 bases and 1 base, there was a span of 9 bases. DNA of the CDR3: TGTGCCAGCAGTTACGGGCAGGGGAGCAATCAGCCCCAGCATTTT. This encodes CASSYGQGSNQPQHF.

This chain connects TRBV19 to TRBJ2-3, with D possibly matching TRBD1 (6 bases). Trimming removed 1 base from V and 4 bases from J, with 12 bases in between. Germline V gene lookup returns CDR1 LNHDA and CDR2 SQIVND (reference sequence). CDR3 length: 15 residues. The CDR3 reads CASSIGNRDADTQYF. In DNA form, the CDR3 reads TGTGCCAGTAGTATAGGTAACAGGGACGCAGATACGCAGTATTTT.

This CDR3 is CASSSGLAGGHAYEQYF. CDR3 sequence (DNA): TGCGCCAGCAGTTCCGGACTAGCGGGGGGTCACGCCTACGAGCAGTACTTC. V gene TRBV4-1 combines with J gene TRBJ2-7, with TRBD2 identical over 14 bases. Trimming cost V 6 bases and J 2 bases; bases outside gene matches: 9. Germline lookup yields CDR1 MGHRA and CDR2 YSYEKL. The CDR3 loop spans 17 amino acids.

This sequence joins TRBV19 and TRBJ2-5; TRBD2 matches 13 bases. V dropped 5 bases and J dropped 1; count of bases not matched to a gene: 16. The CDR3 sequence is 20 residues long. In germline, CDR1 is LNHDA, CDR2 SQIVND (reference sequence). CDR3 in amino acids: CASSPIIGTSGMRPQETQYF. The CDR3 coding sequence is TGTGCCAGTAGTCCTATAATTGGGACTAGCGGGATGCGCCCCCAAGAGACCCAGTACTTC.

The chain is built from TRBV24-1 and TRBJ2-2; maybe TRBD2 (7 bases). The CDR3 length is 15 residues. Germline values: CDR1 KGHDR, CDR2 SFDVKD. V lost 5 bases to trimming and J lost 3 bases, with 12 bases between them. The CDR3 region has the DNA TGTGCCACCAGTGCCCGGGGGGCGGACACCGGGGAGCTGTTTTTT. It specifies CATSARGADTGELFF.

This chain uses TRBV10-3 with TRBJ2-2, with D possibly TRBD2 on 5 matching bases. This CDR3 contains 17 residues. Per germline, CDR1 ENHRY and CDR2 SYGVKD. The V end was cut by 2 bases, the J end by 3 bases, with 16 bases between. The DNA for the CDR3 is TGTGCCATCAGTGAGACCGACACTAGAGGCCACACCGGGGAGCTGTTTTTT. Translating it yields CAISETDTRGHTGELFF.

The V gene is TRBV9, the J gene TRBJ2-1; the match to TRBD2 covers 7 bases. The CDR3 has 14 amino acids. J gave up 8 bases and V 0 bases, and 5 bases lay outside the gene matches. The germline CDR1 and CDR2 sequences are SGDLS and YYNGEE. The CDR3 loop reads CASSVGTSNYEQFF. CDR3 in DNA: TGTGCCAGCAGCGTAGGGACTAGTAATTATGAGCAGTTCTTC. Using reference TRBV9 and TRBJ2-1 for the parts outside the CDR3, the full variable domain is DSGVTQTPKHLITATGQRVTLRCSPRSGDLSVYWYQQSLDQGLQFLIQYYNGEERAKGNILERFSAQQFPDLHSELNLSSLELGDSALYFCASSVGTSNYEQFFGPGTRLTVL.